These 2 T cell receptor beta chains originate from one sample sequenced in a study of blood T cell repertoires in COVID-19. Sequenced by immunoSEQ multiplex PCR; TCRdb stores in-frame clones only, minus some. The sample has fewer than 450,000 clones, 88% seen once. The material sequenced was PBMCs or T cells enriched from blood (not recorded which). The source is a woman aged 18-35 years who had recovered from COVID-19.

The rearrangement links TRBV30 to TRBJ1-2; 7 nucleotides agree with TRBD1. V was clipped by 0 bases and J by 6 bases; unmatched bases: 10. Germline V gene sequence: CDR1 GTSNPN, CDR2 SVGIG (reference sequence). CDR3 length equals 15 residues. DNA for the CDR3: TGTGCCTGGAGTGTTCTCGAGACAGGGTGGCATGGCTACACCTTC. Translating gives CAWSVLETGWHGYTF.

This sequence joins TRBV10-3 and TRBJ1-6; 8 positions match TRBD1. Germline V CDR1 and CDR2: ENHRY, SYGVKD. V shed 3 bases and J 8 bases; nucleotides not matched to a gene: 6. This CDR3 spans 15 amino acids. As DNA, the CDR3 is TGTGCCATCAGTGACAGGGGGCCAAGCTATTCACCCCTCCACTTT. Protein product: CAISDRGPSYSPLHF.